The sequence of this TCR beta chain was determined in a study of cytomegalovirus exposure and HLA in healthy donors. The PCR ran on 60 Vbeta and 13 Jbeta primers. Per the original methods: An analysis performed later counted around 80 million unique TCR beta chains (roughly 9.9 million of them shared). The method was immunoSEQ multiplex PCR; TCRdb's version includes in-frame clones alone and lacks a portion of them. The V and J calls and the clone size are those of that table, but D and trimming were determined from the DNA. The top ten hold 1.5% of the sample, which has about 160,000 clones, roughly 80% seen once. With regard to this clone: Its antigen remains unidentified.

The V gene lost 2 bases and the J gene lost 1 base, with 8 bases spanning the gap. Germline V gives CDR1 MNHNY, CDR2 SVGAGI (reference sequence). CDR3 length: 14 amino acids. Findings of the study overall: The authors enumerated some 170 TCR beta chains as linked to cytomegalovirus. Prior analysis indicated that the majority of TCR beta V segments exhibited productivity approximately 90% or approximately 30% of the time.

The receptor's source is a girl aged 10-17 years in good health and CMV-seropositive. The chain carries TRBV6-6 and TRBJ1-1; tentative D call: TRBD1 (6 bases). The source material was PBMCs. The CDR3 DNA sequence: TGTGCCAGCAGTTACGGGACATCGAACACTGAAGCTTTCTTT. Translated, it gives CASSYGTSNTEAFF.